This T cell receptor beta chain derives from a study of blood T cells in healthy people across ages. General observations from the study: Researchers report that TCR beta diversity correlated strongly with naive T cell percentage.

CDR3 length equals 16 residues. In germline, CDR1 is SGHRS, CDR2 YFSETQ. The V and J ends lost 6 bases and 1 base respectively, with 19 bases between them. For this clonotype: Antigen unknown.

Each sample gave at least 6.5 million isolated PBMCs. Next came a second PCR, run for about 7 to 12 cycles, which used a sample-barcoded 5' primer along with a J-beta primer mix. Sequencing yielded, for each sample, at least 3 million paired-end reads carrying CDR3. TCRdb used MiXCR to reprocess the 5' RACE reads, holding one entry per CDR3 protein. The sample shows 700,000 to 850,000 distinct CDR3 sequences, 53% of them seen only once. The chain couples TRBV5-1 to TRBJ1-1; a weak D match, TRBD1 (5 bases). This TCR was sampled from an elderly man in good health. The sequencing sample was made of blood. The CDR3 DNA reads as TGCGCCAGCACCCAGCCAGGGATCCCAGGGAACACTGAAGCTTTCTTT. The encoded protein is CASTQPGIPGNTEAFF.